Below are 20 T cell receptor beta chains sequenced from a single sample in a study of monozygotic twins with inflammatory bowel disease. TCRdb reprocessed the 5' RACE reads and reports one entry per CDR3 protein, with no DNA. This sample's table reports around 140,000 distinct CDR3 sequences. The specimen was blood. The receptor set was obtained from a human donor with ulcerative colitis or Crohn's disease, or a healthy co-twin of an affected twin (not recorded which).

The chain is built from TRBV4-1 and TRBJ2-1; TCRdb's assignment of TRBD2 cannot be checked, as there is no DNA. CDR1 MGHRA and CDR2 YSYEKL come from the germline V gene. The CDR3 sequence is 17 residues long. The CDR3 protein is CASSQDYLAGGSNEQFF.

The gene calls are TRBV4-3 and TRBJ2-3; TCRdb's D call, TRBD1, is unchecked because there is no DNA. This CDR3 spans 15 amino acids. The germline V gene encodes CDR1 LGHNA and CDR2 YSLEER. This CDR3 reads CASSQEGQGLDTQYF.

The rearrangement links TRBV4-3 to TRBJ2-7. Germline-derived CDR1 and CDR2 are LGHNA and YSLEER. The CDR3 is made up of 15 amino acids. The CDR3 spells CASSFWQGSSYEQYF.

The chain combines TRBV20-1 with TRBJ2-5; TCRdb reports TRBD2, a call that lacks DNA to check it against. This CDR3 contains 14 residues. CDR1 is DFQATT, CDR2 SNEGSKA, per germline (reference sequence). The CDR3 loop reads CSAPERLALETQYF.

J is TRBJ2-7 and V is TRBV6-1; the TCRdb D gene call, TRBD1, has no DNA to confirm it. CDR3 length equals 14 residues. CDR1 is MNHNS and CDR2 is SASEGT in the germline V gene. CDR3: CASSTPWGAHEQYF.

The V and J genes are TRBV7-3 and TRBJ2-3. The CDR3 loop spans 13 amino acids. Germline V gene lookup returns CDR1 SGHTA and CDR2 FQGTGA. The CDR3 region is CASSLPGTDTQYF. The full variable domain, rest sourced from reference TRBV7-3 and TRBJ2-3, is GAGVSQTPSNKVTEKGKYVELRCDPISGHTALYWYRQSLGQGPEFLIYFQGTGAADDSGLPNDRFFAVRPEGSVSTLKIQRTERGDSAVYLCASSLPGTDTQYFGPGTRLTVL.

The rearrangement uses TRBV7-2 and TRBJ2-7; TCRdb gives TRBD1 as the D gene, but with no DNA this cannot be confirmed. This CDR3 has 16 residues. From germline, CDR1 is SGHTA and CDR2 FQGNSA. CDR3 sequence: CASSLTPQGASYEQYF.

The chain carries TRBV7-2 and TRBJ2-5; TCRdb gives TRBD2 as the D gene, but with no DNA this cannot be confirmed. This CDR3 comprises 15 residues. Per germline, CDR1 SGHTA and CDR2 FQGNSA. CDR3 amino acids: CACTVNGGPQETQYF.

This rearrangement joins TRBV30 to TRBJ2-7; TCRdb calls TRBD2, which cannot be checked without DNA. CDR1 is GTSNPN and CDR2 is SVGIG in the germline V gene (reference sequence). There are 14 residues in the CDR3. CDR3 sequence: CAWRLAGGPYEQYF. The complete variable domain, with remaining parts taken from reference TRBV30 and TRBJ2-7, reads SQTIHQWPATLVQPVGSPLSLECTVEGTSNPNLYWYRQAAGRGLQLLFYSVGIGQISSEVPQNLSASRPQDRQFILSSKKLLLSDSGFYLCAWRLAGGPYEQYFGPGTRLTVT.

The chain combines TRBV6-2 or TRBV6-3 with TRBJ2-2; the D call of TRBD1 rests on TCRdb alone, since no DNA is present to check it. CDR3 length equals 15 residues. Germline V lookup: CDR1 MNHEY, CDR2 SVGEGT. The CDR3 loop is CASSPRDRGTGELFF.

The V gene is TRBV12-3 or TRBV12-4, the J gene TRBJ1-2; TCRdb indicates TRBD1, and absent DNA this call remains unverified. This CDR3 comprises 14 residues. CDR3 protein: CASSLRGTGYGYTF.

This chain joins TRBV29-1 and TRBJ2-7; TCRdb returns TRBD1, unconfirmable since there is no DNA. Germline CDR1 reads SQVTM; CDR2 reads ANQGSEA. The CDR3 length is 13 residues. CDR3 region: CSVRGGNSYEQYF.

The chain links TRBV19 to TRBJ2-6. CDR1 is LNHDA, CDR2 SQIVND, per germline (reference sequence). There are 14 residues in the CDR3. The CDR3 protein is CASKVQTGANVLTF.

The V gene is TRBV7-9, the J gene TRBJ2-1; with no DNA, the TCRdb D assignment of TRBD2 cannot be verified. The germline V gene has CDR1 SEHNR and CDR2 FQNEAQ (reference sequence). The CDR3 is 13 amino acids. CDR3 loop: CASSSGLAHEQFF.

This rearrangement joins TRBV12-3 or TRBV12-4 to TRBJ2-3; TCRdb's D gene call, TRBD1, goes unchecked for lack of DNA. There are 14 residues in the CDR3. The CDR3 sequence: CASSTSGGAGTQYF.

This rearrangement joins TRBV6-2 or TRBV6-3 to TRBJ1-5; TCRdb reports TRBD1, a call that lacks DNA to check it against. This CDR3 is built from 12 residues. CDR1 MNHEY and CDR2 SVGEGT come from the germline V gene. The CDR3 sequence: CASSSRDQPQHF.

This clonotype registers medium-sized (0.01 to 0.1%) by frequency. V usage is TRBV20-1 and J usage is TRBJ2-5; absent DNA, TCRdb's TRBD2 call cannot be checked. Germline lookup yields CDR1 DFQATT and CDR2 SNEGSKA (reference sequence). This CDR3 has 14 amino acids. The chain's CDR3 is CSAHLAASGETQYF.

The V call is TRBV20-1, the J call TRBJ2-3; TCRdb picks TRBD1, but there is no DNA to check that call. This CDR3 has 14 residues. Germline CDR1 reads DFQATT; CDR2 reads SNEGSKA (reference sequence). CDR3 protein: CSAMAGLGTDTQYF.

The genes are TRBV11-1 and TRBJ2-3; TCRdb's D gene call, TRBD1, goes unchecked for lack of DNA. The CDR3 is made up of 18 amino acids. CDR1 is SGHAT and CDR2 is FQDESV in the germline V gene (reference sequence). The CDR3 is CASNLPDLRDRGTDTQYF.

The chain uses TRBV30 and TRBJ2-1. This CDR3 is built from 13 residues. Germline CDR1 GTSNPN, CDR2 SVGIG (reference sequence). CDR3 sequence reads: CAWSVSLYNEQFF. Supplemented by reference TRBV30 and TRBJ2-1, the full variable domain reads SQTIHQWPATLVQPVGSPLSLECTVEGTSNPNLYWYRQAAGRGLQLLFYSVGIGQISSEVPQNLSASRPQDRQFILSSKKLLLSDSGFYLCAWSVSLYNEQFFGPGTRLTVL.